The next 25 T cell receptor beta chains were all read from a single sample in a study of T-cell reconstitution after alpha-beta-depleted transplantation in children. For TCRbeta, the library was prepared with unique molecular identifiers. TCRdb re-called the PCR reads through MiXCR, storing one row per CDR3 protein. The table has around 370,000 distinct CDR3 sequences, 10% seen once; the top ten hold 2% to 3%. Sequences were derived from PBMCs from the stem cell graft donor, sampled from the stem cell graft. Receptors originate from a human donor who donated a stem cell graft to a child with acute lymphoblastic leukemia.

The chain employs TRBV3-1 and TRBJ1-6; TRBD1 matches at 7 bases. J was trimmed by 6 bases and V by 4 bases; bases with no gene match: 9. Germline CDR1 is LGHDT and CDR2 is YNNKEL (reference sequence). This CDR3 is built from 16 residues. The CDR3 nucleotides read TGTGCCAGCAGCCTCTCGGACAGGATAACTAATTCACCCCTCCACTTT. As protein: CASSLSDRITNSPLHF.

In its sample, this clonotype was seen a few times. The V and J genes are TRBV5-1 and TRBJ2-2, with a tentative D call TRBD2 (5 bases). V lost 5 bases, J lost 6 bases, and 8 bases lay in between. CDR1 SGHRS and CDR2 YFSETQ come from the germline V gene. The CDR3 spans 12 residues. Here the CDR3 reads CASRRVAGELFF. The CDR3, as DNA: TGCGCCAGCAGGAGGGTAGCCGGGGAGCTGTTTTTT.

The chain links TRBV21-1 to TRBJ2-5. TRBV21-1 is assigned pseudogene status. The CDR3 extends over 12 amino acids. The CDR3 region is CASPKGEETQYF. The CDR3 region has the DNA TGTGCCAGCCCCAAAGGGGAAGAGACCCAGTACTTC.

The chain links TRBV30 to TRBJ2-7; D is possibly TRBD2 (5 bases). This CDR3 is 15 amino acids long. Trimming removed 0 bases from V and 3 bases from J, with 15 bases in between. The germline V gene has CDR1 GTSNPN and CDR2 SVGIG (reference sequence). The CDR3 reads CAWSVPGEMGYEQYF. The CDR3, as DNA: TGTGCCTGGAGTGTACCTGGGGAGATGGGCTACGAGCAGTACTTC.

The rearrangement joins TRBV20-1 to TRBJ2-5; D may be TRBD2 (5 bases). Germline V CDR1 and CDR2: DFQATT, SNEGSKA (reference sequence). This CDR3 region has 15 residues. Trimming took off 0 bases at V and 2 bases at J, with 13 bases between the two ends. The CDR3 region is CSARDGLASQETQYF. CDR3 sequence (DNA): TGCAGTGCTAGAGATGGGCTAGCCTCACAAGAGACCCAGTACTTC.

V and J are TRBV5-5 and TRBJ1-1; D unresolved. Germline values: CDR1 SGHKS, CDR2 YYEKEE (reference sequence). The CDR3 loop spans 12 amino acids. Trimming left V 0 bases short and J 8 bases short, with 8 bases between. As DNA, the CDR3 is TGTGCCAGCAGCTTGGCCGAAGACGAAGCTTTCTTT. The encoded protein is CASSLAEDEAFF.

This clonotype was counted a few times. This chain links TRBV28 with TRBJ2-1; D not resolved. The V and J ends lost 6 bases and 7 bases respectively, with 19 bases between them. This CDR3 is 15 amino acids long. The V gene's germline CDR1 is MDHEN and CDR2 SYDVKM. The CDR3 is CASSSSGEGSNEQFF. The CDR3 DNA is TGTGCCAGCAGCAGTTCGGGTGAAGGGTCAAATGAGCAGTTCTTC.

At least ten counts were recorded for this clonotype. The chain recombines TRBV12-3 or TRBV12-4 with TRBJ2-5; a weak D match, TRBD1 (6 bases). Trimming left V 6 bases short and J 3 bases short, with 17 bases between. This CDR3 region has 15 residues. For the CDR3, the DNA is TGTGCCAGCAGCCTAACCCAGGGGTCCAAAGAGACCCAGTACTTC. This sequence encodes CASSLTQGSKETQYF.

The chain recombines TRBV4-3 with TRBJ2-2; possible D gene TRBD2, 5 bases. V was clipped by 3 bases and J by 2 bases, with 13 bases between them. The CDR3 runs 16 residues. Germline V gene lookup returns CDR1 LGHNA and CDR2 YSLEER. The CDR3 loop is CASSQEVDVNTGELFF. CDR3 coding DNA: TGCGCCAGCAGCCAGGAGGTGGACGTTAACACCGGGGAGCTGTTTTTT.

This clonotype was counted a few times. The chain recombines TRBV7-2 with TRBJ2-7; 13 bases are shared with TRBD2. Germline V lookup: CDR1 SGHTA, CDR2 FQGNSA. CDR3 size: 22 residues. Unmatched junction bases numbered 26, after V lost 4 bases and J lost 5 bases. The CDR3 loop is CASSYYRELAGGRLGRAHEQYF. As DNA, the CDR3 is TGTGCCAGCAGCTACTACAGGGAACTAGCGGGAGGGCGGTTGGGTAGAGCTCACGAGCAGTACTTC.

This clonotype was observed many times. The chain carries TRBV7-2 and TRBJ1-5, with D maybe TRBD1 (5 bases). Germline V gene data show CDR1 as SGHTA and CDR2 as FQGNSA. The CDR3 loop spans 13 amino acids. Trimming took 1 base from V and 15 from J, leaving 16 bases between them. The CDR3 spells CASSLEGAGRRHF. Written as DNA, the CDR3 is TGTGCCAGCAGCTTAGAAGGGGCCGGGAGGCGGCATTTT.

The CDR3 region is CASSPSGRDSYEQYF. The CDR3 coding sequence is TGTGCCAGTAGTCCCTCGGGCAGGGACTCCTACGAGCAGTACTTC. V gene TRBV19 combines with J gene TRBJ2-7; TRBD1 is a possible D gene (5 bases). CDR1 LNHDA and CDR2 SQIVND come from the germline V gene (reference sequence). CDR3 length: 15 amino acids. Trimming took off 5 bases at V and 0 bases at J, with 14 bases between the two ends.

The V gene is TRBV27, the J gene TRBJ2-3; D is unclear. CDR1 is MNHEY and CDR2 is SMNVEV in the germline V gene (reference sequence). The CDR3 spans 13 residues. V lost 6 bases, J lost 6 bases, and 13 bases lay in between. The CDR3 here is CASSARLGDTQYF. CDR3 nucleotides: TGTGCCAGCAGCGCGCGCCTCGGGGATACGCAGTATTTT.

This clonotype was seen at least ten times. The chain uses TRBV7-9 and TRBJ2-7; a weak D match, TRBD1 (5 bases). The CDR3 sequence is 13 residues long. The germline V gene encodes CDR1 SEHNR and CDR2 FQNEAQ (reference sequence). V lost 0 bases to trimming and J lost 6 bases, with 9 bases between them. Here the CDR3 DNA reads TGTGCCAGCAGCTTAGCAGGGGTGATCGAGCAGTACTTC. Residues: CASSLAGVIEQYF.

This clonotype was seen more than once but under ten times. This chain connects TRBV11-2 to TRBJ2-7, with D tentatively TRBD1 or TRBD2 (5 bases each). The CDR3 consists of 15 residues. Germline assignment: CDR1 SGHAT and CDR2 FQNNGV. Trimming cost V 4 bases and J 2 bases, with 15 bases left between them. CDR3 sequence: CASSSPGTPPYEQYF. CDR3 nucleotides: TGTGCCAGCAGCTCACCCGGGACGCCACCCTACGAGCAGTACTTC.

This clonotype was seen a handful of times. J is TRBJ2-3 and V is TRBV20-1, with D hard to call. CDR1 and CDR2 from the germline V gene are DFQATT and SNEGSKA (reference sequence). The V end lost 4 bases, the J end lost 2 bases, and 13 bases lay between the germline ends. The CDR3 spans 14 residues. The CDR3 loop is CSAKQLGFTDTQYF. CDR3 DNA: TGCAGTGCTAAGCAGTTAGGCTTCACAGATACGCAGTATTTT.

J is TRBJ2-1 and V is TRBV20-1, with a tentative D call TRBD2 (5 bases). The germline V gene has CDR1 DFQATT and CDR2 SNEGSKA (reference sequence). The ends were cut back, 5 bases at V and 0 bases at J, with 14 bases in the middle. The CDR3 runs to 15 residues. The CDR3 bases are TGCAGTGCTCCCAAGAGGGTGAGCTCCTACAATGAGCAGTTCTTC. Protein sequence: CSAPKRVSSYNEQFF.

This chain connects TRBV5-1 to TRBJ1-5; no reliable D call. Germline values: CDR1 SGHRS, CDR2 YFSETQ. The CDR3 extends over 15 amino acids. The V end was cut by 0 bases, the J end by 5 bases, with 12 bases between. The CDR3 spells CASSLDGSPDQPQHF. As DNA, the CDR3 is TGCGCCAGCAGCTTGGATGGGTCCCCTGATCAGCCCCAGCATTTT.

This clonotype was picked up a small number of times. The V call is TRBV5-1, the J call TRBJ2-1, with D possibly TRBD1 on 5 matching bases. Trimming removed 5 bases from V and 9 bases from J, with 15 bases in between. Germline V CDR1 and CDR2: SGHRS, YFSETQ. There are 13 residues in the CDR3. CDR3 nucleotides: TGCGCCAGCAGTTATGACAGCTCAGGTGAGCAGTTCTTC. As protein: CASSYDSSGEQFF.

This chain uses TRBV20-1 with TRBJ1-3; D remains unclear. V was shortened by 5 bases and J by 6 bases, with 14 bases between the two germline ends. CDR3 length: 13 residues. From germline, CDR1 is DFQATT and CDR2 SNEGSKA (reference sequence). The CDR3 nucleotides read TGCAGTGCTTGGCCCGGTTTGGCAAACACCATATATTTT. As protein: CSAWPGLANTIYF.

The chain employs TRBV5-1 and TRBJ2-5; D possibly uses TRBD1 or TRBD2 (5 bases each). The length of the CDR3 is 15 residues. The V and J ends lost 4 bases and 5 bases respectively, with 18 bases between them. Germline CDR1 SGHRS, CDR2 YFSETQ. CDR3 sequence: CASSPDTRGLETQYF. CDR3 DNA sequence: TGCGCCAGCAGCCCGGACACCCGGGGTTTGGAGACCCAGTACTTC.

J is TRBJ2-5 and V is TRBV15; 8 positions match TRBD1. This CDR3 comprises 16 residues. With V trimmed by 1 base and J by 2 bases, 6 bases remained unmatched. CDR1 and CDR2 (germline): LNHNV, YYDKDF (reference sequence). In DNA form, the CDR3 reads TGTGCCACCAGCAGAGTGCGGACAGGGTGGCAAGAGACCCAGTACTTC. Its protein is CATSRVRTGWQETQYF.

This clonotype appeared many times. This chain connects TRBV12-3 or TRBV12-4 to TRBJ2-3; maybe TRBD1 (6 bases). This CDR3 spans 12 amino acids. With 6 bases removed from V and 6 bases from J, the gap between germline ends came to 10 bases. DNA of the CDR3: TGTGCCAGCAGACAGACAGGTGATACGCAGTATTTT. Translating gives CASRQTGDTQYF.

At least ten counts were recorded for this clonotype. This chain connects TRBV3-1 to TRBJ2-2; no clear D. Germline-derived CDR1 and CDR2 are LGHDT and YNNKEL (reference sequence). V was cut by 5 bases and J by 7 bases, with 11 bases left in between. The CDR3 has 13 amino acids. The CDR3 protein is CASSTISHGELFF. The CDR3 bases are TGTGCCAGCAGCACCATTTCGCACGGGGAGCTGTTTTTT.

This clonotype turned up a few times. This chain joins TRBV5-1 and TRBJ1-5; D is possibly TRBD1 (5 bases). The CDR3 sequence is 22 residues long. The ends were cut back, 2 bases at V and 0 bases at J, with 30 bases in the middle. In germline, CDR1 is SGHRS, CDR2 YFSETQ. CDR3 nucleotide sequence: TGCGCCAGCAGCTTAGCCGGTGCCTTCGACCGGGACCCCCGCTATAGCAATCAGCCCCAGCATTTT. Encoded protein: CASSLAGAFDRDPRYSNQPQHF.